This TCR beta chain was sequenced for a study of cytotoxic CD8 clonotypes in ibrutinib-treated CLL. Across the whole study: Patients attained about 25 partial and 2 complete responses; at median around 68 months, roughly 15 remained remitted while some 12 progressed. Study-level results: Patients had baseline clonality above age-matched healthy donors, and this clonality moved with circulating CD8+ T-cell counts. A rise in clonality was seen at ibrutinib response, and a fall back toward baseline was seen at progression.

Trimming cost V 2 bases and J 6 bases, with 10 bases left between them. This CDR3 has 13 residues. Germline-derived CDR1 and CDR2 are SGHTA and FQGNSA. Depth targeted 1 in 200,000 to 1 in 1 million T cells, averaging 10x coverage per clonotype. Sequenced by immunoSEQ multiplex PCR; TCRdb stores in-frame clones only, minus some. The table lists 130,000 or so clones, roughly three quarters of them singletons. Of note for this clone: Antigen: not known.

Sequences were derived from PBMCs, sampled after 12 months of ibrutinib treatment. The sequence was collected from a human donor with chronic lymphocytic leukemia. V usage is TRBV7-2 and J usage is TRBJ1-1; D is undetermined. Here the CDR3 DNA reads TGTGCCAGCAGCTTACGATTTAATTCTGAAGCTTTCTTT. Translation gives CASSLRFNSEAFF.